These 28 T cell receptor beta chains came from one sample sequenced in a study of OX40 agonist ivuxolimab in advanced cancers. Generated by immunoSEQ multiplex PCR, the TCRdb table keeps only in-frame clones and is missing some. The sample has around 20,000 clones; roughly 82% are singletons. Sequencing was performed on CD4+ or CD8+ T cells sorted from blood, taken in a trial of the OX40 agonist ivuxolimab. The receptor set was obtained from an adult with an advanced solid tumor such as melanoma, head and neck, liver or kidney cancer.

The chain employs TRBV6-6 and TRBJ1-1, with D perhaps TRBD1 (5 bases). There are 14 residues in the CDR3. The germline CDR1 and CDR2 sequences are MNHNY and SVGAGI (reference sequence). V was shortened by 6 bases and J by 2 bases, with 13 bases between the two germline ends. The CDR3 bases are TGTGCCAGCAGAAAGCGGGGGGGAAACACTGAAGCTTTCTTT. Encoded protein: CASRKRGGNTEAFF.

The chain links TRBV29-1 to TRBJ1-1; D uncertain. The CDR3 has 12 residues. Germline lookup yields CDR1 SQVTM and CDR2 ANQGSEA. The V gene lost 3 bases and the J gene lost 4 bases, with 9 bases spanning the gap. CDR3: CSVEGVFTEAFF. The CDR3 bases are TGCAGCGTTGAGGGAGTTTTCACTGAAGCTTTCTTT.

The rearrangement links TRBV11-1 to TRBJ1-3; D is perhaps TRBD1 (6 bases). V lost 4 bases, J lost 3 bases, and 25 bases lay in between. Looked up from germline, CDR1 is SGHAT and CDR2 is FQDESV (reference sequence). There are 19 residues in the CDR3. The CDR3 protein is CASSWDIGHRVGSGNTIYF. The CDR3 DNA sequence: TGTGCCAGCAGCTGGGACATCGGACACCGCGTCGGAAGTGGAAACACCATATATTTT.

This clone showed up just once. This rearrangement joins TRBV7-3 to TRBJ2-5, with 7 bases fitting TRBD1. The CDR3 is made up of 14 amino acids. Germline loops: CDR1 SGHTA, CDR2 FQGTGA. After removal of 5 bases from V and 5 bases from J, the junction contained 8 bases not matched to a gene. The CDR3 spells CASSPKGAWETQYF. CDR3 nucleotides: TGTGCCAGCAGCCCGAAGGGGGCATGGGAGACCCAGTACTTC.

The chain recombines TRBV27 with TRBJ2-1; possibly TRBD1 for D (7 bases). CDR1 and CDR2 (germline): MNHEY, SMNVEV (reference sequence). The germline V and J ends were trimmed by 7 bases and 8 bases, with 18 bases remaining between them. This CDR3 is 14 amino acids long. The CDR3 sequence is CASKEGTARDEQFF. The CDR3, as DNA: TGTGCCAGCAAGGAGGGGACAGCTAGGGATGAGCAGTTCTTC.

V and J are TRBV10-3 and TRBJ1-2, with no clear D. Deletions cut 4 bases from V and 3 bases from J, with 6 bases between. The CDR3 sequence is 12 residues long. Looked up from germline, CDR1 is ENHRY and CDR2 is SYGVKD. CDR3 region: CAISVGYYGYTF. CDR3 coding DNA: TGTGCCATCAGTGTGGGTTACTATGGCTACACCTTC.

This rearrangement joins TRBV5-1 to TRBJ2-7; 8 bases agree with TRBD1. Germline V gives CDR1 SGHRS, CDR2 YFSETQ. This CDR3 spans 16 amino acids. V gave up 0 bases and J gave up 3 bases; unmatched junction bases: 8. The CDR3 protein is CASSLGDRGYNYEQYF. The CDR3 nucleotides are TGCGCCAGCAGCTTGGGAGACAGGGGTTACAACTACGAGCAGTACTTC.

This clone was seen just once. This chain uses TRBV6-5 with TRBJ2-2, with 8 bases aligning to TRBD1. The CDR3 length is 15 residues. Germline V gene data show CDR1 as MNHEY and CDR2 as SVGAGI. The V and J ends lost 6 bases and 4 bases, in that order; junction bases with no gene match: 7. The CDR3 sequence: CASRYTGGGTGELFF. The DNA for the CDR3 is TGTGCCAGCAGATACACAGGGGGTGGCACCGGGGAGCTGTTTTTT.

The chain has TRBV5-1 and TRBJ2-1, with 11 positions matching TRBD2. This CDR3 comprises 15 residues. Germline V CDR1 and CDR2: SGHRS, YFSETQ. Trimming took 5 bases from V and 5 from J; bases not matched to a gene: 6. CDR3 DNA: TGCGCCAGCAGGCATCTAGCGGGAGGTAACAATGAGCAGTTCTTC. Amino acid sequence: CASRHLAGGNNEQFF. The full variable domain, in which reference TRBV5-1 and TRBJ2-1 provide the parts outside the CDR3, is KAGVTQTPRYLIKTRGQQVTLSCSPISGHRSVSWYQQTPGQGLQFLFEYFSETQRNKGNFPGRFSGRQFSNSRSEMNVSTLELGDSALYLCASRHLAGGNNEQFFGPGTRLTVL.

The CDR3 region has the DNA TGTGCCAGCAGCTTCCTACAGGCCTACGAGCAGTACTTC. It is translated as CASSFLQAYEQYF. The rearrangement joins TRBV11-2 to TRBJ2-7; the D gene is possibly TRBD1 (5 bases). The CDR3 extends over 13 amino acids. Germline CDR1 SGHAT, CDR2 FQNNGV. The V end lost 3 bases, the J end lost 2 bases, and 8 bases lay between the germline ends.

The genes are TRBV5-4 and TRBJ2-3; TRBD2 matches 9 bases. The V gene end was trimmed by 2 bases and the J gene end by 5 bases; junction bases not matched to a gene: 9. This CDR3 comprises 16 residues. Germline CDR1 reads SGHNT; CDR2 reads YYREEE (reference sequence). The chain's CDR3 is CASSFPSGVVEDTQYF. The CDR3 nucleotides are TGTGCCAGCAGCTTCCCTAGCGGGGTTGTTGAAGATACGCAGTATTTT. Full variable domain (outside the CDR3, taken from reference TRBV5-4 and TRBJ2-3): ETGVTQSPTHLIKTRGQQVTLRCSSQSGHNTVSWYQQALGQGPQFIFQYYREEENGRGNFPPRFSGLQFPNYSSELNVNALELDDSALYLCASSFPSGVVEDTQYFGPGTRLTVL.

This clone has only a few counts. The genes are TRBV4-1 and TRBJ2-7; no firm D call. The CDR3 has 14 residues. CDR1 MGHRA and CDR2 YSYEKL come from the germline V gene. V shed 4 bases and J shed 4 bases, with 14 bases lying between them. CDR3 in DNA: TGCGCCAGCAGCCGGCAGGAAGGAGCGTACGAGCAGTACTTC. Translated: CASSRQEGAYEQYF.

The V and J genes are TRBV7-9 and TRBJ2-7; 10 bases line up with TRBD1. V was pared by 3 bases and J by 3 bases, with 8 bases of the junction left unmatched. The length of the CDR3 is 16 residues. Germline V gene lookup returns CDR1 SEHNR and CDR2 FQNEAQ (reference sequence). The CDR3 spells CASSFPPGTGDYEQYF. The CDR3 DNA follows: TGTGCCAGCAGCTTCCCTCCCGGGACAGGGGACTACGAGCAGTACTTC.

CDR3 DNA sequence: TGCGCCAGCAGCCGACTAGCGGGGGACAATGAGCAGTTCTTC. Translating gives CASSRLAGDNEQFF. V is TRBV5-1 and J is TRBJ2-1; 12 bases align to TRBD2. This CDR3 has 14 amino acids. Per the germline V gene, CDR1 is SGHRS and CDR2 is YFSETQ. V was pared by 4 bases and J by 5 bases, with 1 base of the junction left unmatched.

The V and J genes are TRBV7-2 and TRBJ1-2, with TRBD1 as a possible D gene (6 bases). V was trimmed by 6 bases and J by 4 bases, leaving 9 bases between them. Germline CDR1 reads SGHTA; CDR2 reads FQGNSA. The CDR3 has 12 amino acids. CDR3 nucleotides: TGTGCCAGCAGTCAGACAGGCTATGGCTACACCTTC. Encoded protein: CASSQTGYGYTF.

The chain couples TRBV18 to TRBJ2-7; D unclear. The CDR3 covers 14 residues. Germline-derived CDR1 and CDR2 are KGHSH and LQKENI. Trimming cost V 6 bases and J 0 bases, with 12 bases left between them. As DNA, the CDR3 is TGTGCCAGCTCCCCCCCGGGTAGCTCCTACGAGCAGTACTTC. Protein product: CASSPPGSSYEQYF.

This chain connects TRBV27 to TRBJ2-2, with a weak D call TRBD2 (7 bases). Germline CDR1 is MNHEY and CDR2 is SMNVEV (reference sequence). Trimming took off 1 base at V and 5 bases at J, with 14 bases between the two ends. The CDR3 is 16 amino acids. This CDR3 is CASSLYRGAKTGELFF. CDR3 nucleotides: TGTGCCAGCAGTTTATATCGGGGGGCTAAGACCGGGGAGCTGTTTTTT.

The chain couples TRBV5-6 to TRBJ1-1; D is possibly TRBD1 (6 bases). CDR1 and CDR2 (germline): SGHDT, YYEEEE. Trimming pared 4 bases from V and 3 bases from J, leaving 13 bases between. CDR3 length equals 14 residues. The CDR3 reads CASSLGGRDTEAFF. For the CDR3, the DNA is TGTGCCAGCAGCCTCGGGGGGCGCGACACTGAAGCTTTCTTT.

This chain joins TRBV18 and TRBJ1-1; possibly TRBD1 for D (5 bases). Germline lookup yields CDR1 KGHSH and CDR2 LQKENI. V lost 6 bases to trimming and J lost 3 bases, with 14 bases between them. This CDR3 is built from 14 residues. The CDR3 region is CASSSQAGDTEAFF. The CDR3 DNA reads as TGTGCCAGCTCTTCACAGGCTGGGGACACTGAAGCTTTCTTT. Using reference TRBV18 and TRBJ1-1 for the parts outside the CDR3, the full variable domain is NAGVMQNPRHLVRRRGQEARLRCSPMKGHSHVYWYRQLPEEGLKFMVYLQKENIIDESGMPKERFSAEFPKEGPSILRIQQVVRGDSAAYFCASSSQAGDTEAFFGQGTRLTVV.

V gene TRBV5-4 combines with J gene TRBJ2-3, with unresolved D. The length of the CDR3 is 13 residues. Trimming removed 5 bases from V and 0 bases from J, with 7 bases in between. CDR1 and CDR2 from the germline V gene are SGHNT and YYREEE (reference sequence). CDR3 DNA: TGTGCCAGCAGTCGCGGAAGCACAGATACGCAGTATTTT. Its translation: CASSRGSTDTQYF.

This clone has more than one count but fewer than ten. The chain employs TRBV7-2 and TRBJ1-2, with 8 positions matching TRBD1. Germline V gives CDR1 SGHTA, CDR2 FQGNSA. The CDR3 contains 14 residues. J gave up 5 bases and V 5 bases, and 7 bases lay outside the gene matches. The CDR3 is CASSPDRVGYGYTF. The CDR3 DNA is TGTGCCAGCAGCCCGGACAGGGTGGGGTATGGCTACACCTTC.

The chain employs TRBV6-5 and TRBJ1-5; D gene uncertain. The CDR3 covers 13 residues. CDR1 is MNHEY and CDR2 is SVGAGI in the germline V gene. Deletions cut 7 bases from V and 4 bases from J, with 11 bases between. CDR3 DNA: TGTGCCAGCACTCGTTCTTTAAATCAGCCCCAGCATTTT. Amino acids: CASTRSLNQPQHF.

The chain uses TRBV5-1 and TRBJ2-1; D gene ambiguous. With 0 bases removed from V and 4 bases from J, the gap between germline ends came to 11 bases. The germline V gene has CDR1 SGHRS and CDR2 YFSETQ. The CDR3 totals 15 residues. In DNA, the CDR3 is TGCGCCAGCAGCTTGGAGCTAGATTTATACAATGAGCAGTTCTTC. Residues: CASSLELDLYNEQFF.

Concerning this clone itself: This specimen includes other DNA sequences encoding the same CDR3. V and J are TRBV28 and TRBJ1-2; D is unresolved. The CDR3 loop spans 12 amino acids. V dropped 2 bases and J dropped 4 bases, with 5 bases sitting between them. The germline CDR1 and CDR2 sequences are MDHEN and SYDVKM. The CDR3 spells CASSLRLYGYTF. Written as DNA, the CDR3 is TGTGCCAGCAGTTTAAGACTCTATGGCTACACCTTC.

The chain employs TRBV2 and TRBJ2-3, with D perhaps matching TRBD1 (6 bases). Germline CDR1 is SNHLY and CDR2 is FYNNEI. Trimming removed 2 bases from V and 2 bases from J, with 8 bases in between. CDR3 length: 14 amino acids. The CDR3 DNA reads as TGTGCCAGCAGTGAAAACAGGGACACAGATACGCAGTATTTT. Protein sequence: CASSENRDTDTQYF.

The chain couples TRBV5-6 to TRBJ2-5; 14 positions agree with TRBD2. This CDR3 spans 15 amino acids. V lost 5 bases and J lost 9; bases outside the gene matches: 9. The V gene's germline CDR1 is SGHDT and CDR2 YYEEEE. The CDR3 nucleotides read TGTGCCAGCAGTTCTCAGACTAGCGGGGGGGACCCCCAGTACTTC. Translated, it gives CASSSQTSGGDPQYF.

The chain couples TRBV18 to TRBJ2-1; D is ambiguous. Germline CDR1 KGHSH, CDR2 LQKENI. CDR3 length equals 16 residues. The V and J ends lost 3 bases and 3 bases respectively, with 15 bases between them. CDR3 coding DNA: TGTGCCAGCTCACCCCCCTCCCGATCTGACTACAATGAGCAGTTCTTC. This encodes CASSPPSRSDYNEQFF.

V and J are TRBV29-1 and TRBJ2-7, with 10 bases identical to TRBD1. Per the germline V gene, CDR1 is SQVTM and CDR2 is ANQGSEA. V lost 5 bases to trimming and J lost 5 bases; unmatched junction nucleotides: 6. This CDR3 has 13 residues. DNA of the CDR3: TGCAGCGTTAGGACAGGGGGTTTTGACGAGCAGTACTTC. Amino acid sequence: CSVRTGGFDEQYF.